This TCR beta chain was captured by sequencing in a study of T-cell reconstitution after alpha-beta-depleted transplantation in children. TCRbeta library construction was performed incorporating unique molecular identifiers. One entry per CDR3 protein, called by TCRdb with MiXCR from the PCR reads. Among some 640,000 distinct CDR3 sequences listed, around 17% were seen once. Between the trimmed V and J ends, which lost 6 bases and 8 bases, there was a span of 7 bases. The V gene's germline CDR1 is SNHLY and CDR2 FYNNEI. This CDR3 has 11 residues. Here the sequenced sample was PBMCs from the stem cell graft donor, taken from the stem cell graft. V is TRBV2 and J is TRBJ2-2, with D hard to call. This sequence was found in a human donor who donated a stem cell graft to a child with acute myeloid leukemia. The CDR3 DNA is TGTGCCAGCAGGGTATGGGGGGAGCTGTTTTTT. This gives the protein CASRVWGELFF.